These 23 T cell receptor beta chains were sequenced from one sample in a study of CD8+CD57+ T cells in acquired aplastic anemia. Before being chosen for sequencing, patients had shown CD8+CD57+ cell expansion by flow cytometry. Genomic DNA acted as the template from which TCR beta VDJ combination and CDR3 sequence profiling were carried out. Each CDR3 protein is one row after TCRdb ran MiXCR on the reads. The table includes a few hundred thousand distinct CDR3 sequences, 45% to 65% detected once. Sequencing was carried out using sorted CD4+, CD8+, or CD8+CD57+ T cells (not recorded which) from PBMCs. The receptor source for this set is a human donor with aplastic anemia.

This clonotype has ten or more counts. The chain couples TRBV10-3 to TRBJ1-2; possible D gene TRBD1, 5 bases. Germline V lookup: CDR1 ENHRY, CDR2 SYGVKD. V lost 2 bases and J lost 2, with 21 bases in between. The CDR3 length is 18 residues. The chain's CDR3 is CAISETGTADPLNYGYTF. CDR3 in DNA: TGTGCCATCAGTGAGACCGGGACCGCCGACCCTTTAAACTATGGCTACACCTTC.

The chain combines TRBV10-3 with TRBJ1-5; no definite D call. The CDR3 covers 16 residues. Germline lookup yields CDR1 ENHRY and CDR2 SYGVKD. V was clipped by 0 bases and J by 0 bases, with 9 bases between them. The chain's CDR3 is CAISESISTSNQPQHF. CDR3 DNA sequence: TGTGCCATCAGTGAGTCCATCTCTACTAGCAATCAGCCCCAGCATTTT.

The chain employs TRBV5-1 and TRBJ2-7, with 9 nucleotides matching TRBD1. V was pared by 3 bases and J by 2 bases, with 6 bases of the junction left unmatched. CDR1 is SGHRS, CDR2 YFSETQ, per germline. The CDR3 spans 15 residues. The DNA of the CDR3 is TGCGCCAGCAGCTCGGGACAGGGTATTACCTACGAGCAGTACTTC. Translating gives CASSSGQGITYEQYF. The whole variable domain, filled in from reference TRBV5-1 and TRBJ2-7, reads KAGVTQTPRYLIKTRGQQVTLSCSPISGHRSVSWYQQTPGQGLQFLFEYFSETQRNKGNFPGRFSGRQFSNSRSEMNVSTLELGDSALYLCASSSGQGITYEQYFGPGTRLTVT.

This clonotype was recorded at least ten times. The genes are TRBV6-1 and TRBJ2-2; D perhaps matches TRBD1 (5 bases). The V end lost 0 bases, the J end lost 7 bases, and 12 bases lay between the germline ends. CDR1 is MNHNS and CDR2 is SASEGT in the germline V gene. The CDR3 runs to 15 residues. CDR3 sequence: CASSEAVGVHGELFF. CDR3 sequence (DNA): TGTGCCAGCAGTGAAGCAGTAGGGGTTCACGGGGAGCTGTTTTTT.

The rearrangement uses TRBV7-6 and TRBJ2-7; the match to TRBD1 covers 11 bases. Germline V gene lookup returns CDR1 SGHVS and CDR2 FNYEAQ. Trimming at V came to 6 bases and at J to 5 bases, leaving 6 bases not matched to a gene. This CDR3 spans 14 amino acids. CDR3 amino acids: CASRGTGGSDEQYF. The CDR3, as DNA: TGTGCCAGCAGGGGGACAGGGGGTTCTGACGAGCAGTACTTC. Looking up the rest from reference TRBV7-6 and TRBJ2-7 gives the full variable domain: GAGVSQSPRYKVTKRGQDVALRCDPISGHVSLYWYRQALGQGPEFLTYFNYEAQQDKSGLPNDRFSAERPEGSISTLTIQRTEQRDSAMYRCASRGTGGSDEQYFGPGTRLTVT.

The chain is built from TRBV20-1 and TRBJ2-1; 9 bases fit TRBD2. Trimming at V came to 3 bases and at J to 5 bases, leaving 11 bases not matched to a gene. The CDR3 extends over 16 amino acids. Germline CDR1 is DFQATT and CDR2 is SNEGSKA (reference sequence). Written as DNA, the CDR3 is TGCAGTGCTAGGCCTCCGGGACTAGCTACCGACAATGAGCAGTTCTTC. Protein product: CSARPPGLATDNEQFF.

This clonotype was detected ten times or more. The chain couples TRBV20-1 to TRBJ2-1, with TRBD2 matching 13 bases. This CDR3 has 15 amino acids. Germline loops: CDR1 DFQATT, CDR2 SNEGSKA (reference sequence). J was trimmed by 13 bases and V by 2 bases; bases with no gene match: 11. The CDR3 here is CSARPIGTSGTFQFF. As DNA, the CDR3 is TGCAGTGCTAGACCAATCGGGACTAGCGGGACATTTCAGTTCTTC.

The chain links TRBV20-1 to TRBJ2-1; 9 bases line up with TRBD2. The CDR3 totals 13 residues. Germline CDR1 and CDR2: DFQATT and SNEGSKA (reference sequence). The CDR3 loop reads CSPSGTSYNEQFF. CDR3 coding DNA: TGCAGCCCTAGCGGGACCTCCTACAATGAGCAGTTCTTC.

V is TRBV27 and J is TRBJ1-2, with D maybe TRBD1 (6 bases). Trimming cost V 6 bases and J 6 bases, with 17 bases left between them. This CDR3 spans 14 amino acids. Germline V gives CDR1 MNHEY, CDR2 SMNVEV (reference sequence). The DNA of the CDR3 is TGTGCCAGCAGCCTCGGTCCGTCAGGGGATGGCTACACCTTC. Its protein is CASSLGPSGDGYTF.

This chain's CDR3 is CASSLAFRGLSYEQYF. The CDR3, as DNA: TGTGCCAGCAGCTTAGCTTTCCGGGGGCTCTCCTACGAGCAGTACTTC. The rearrangement uses TRBV7-9 and TRBJ2-7; D may correspond to TRBD1 or TRBD2 (6 bases each). Germline loops: CDR1 SEHNR, CDR2 FQNEAQ (reference sequence). The CDR3 covers 16 residues. Trimming cost V 0 bases and J 0 bases, with 12 bases left between them. The full variable domain, rest sourced from reference TRBV7-9 and TRBJ2-7, is DTGVSQNPRHKITKRGQNVTFRCDPISEHNRLYWYRQTLGQGPEFLTYFQNEAQLEKSRLLSDRFSAERPKGSFSTLEIQRTEQGDSAMYLCASSLAFRGLSYEQYFGPGTRLTVT.

A word on this clonotype: The CDR3 end shows no conserved phenylalanine or tryptophan, and so a read error is likely. The limits of the CDR3 on the DNA are not certain, so only TCRdb's listed CDR3 is given. The chain's CDR3 is CASRSPSP. The rearrangement joins TRBV7-9 to TRBJ2-1; the table's D gene call, TRBD2, was not cross checked with the DNA. With termini counted, the CDR3 has 8 amino acids. The V gene's germline CDR1 is SEHNR and CDR2 FQNEAQ (reference sequence).

In this sample, this clonotype turned up many times. This chain uses TRBV6-5 with TRBJ2-2; D possibly matches TRBD1 or TRBD2 (5 bases each). V lost 0 bases and J 7 bases, leaving 9 bases between the germline ends. Germline CDR1 MNHEY, CDR2 SVGAGI. The CDR3 length is 14 residues. DNA of the CDR3: TGTGCCAGCAGTTACTCCCGGGGCGTCGGGGAGCTGTTTTTT. This translates into CASSYSRGVGELFF.

This chain connects TRBV24-1 to TRBJ2-2, with D possibly matching TRBD1 (5 bases). The germline V gene has CDR1 KGHDR and CDR2 SFDVKD. Trimming shortened V by 2 bases and J by 4 bases, and 13 bases separated the two germline ends. This CDR3 is 16 amino acids long. In DNA form, the CDR3 reads TGTGCCACCAGTGATTCCACCAGGGCGAGCACCGGGGAGCTGTTTTTT. It encodes CATSDSTRASTGELFF.

This chain uses TRBV20-1 with TRBJ2-7; the match to TRBD1 covers 8 bases. The CDR3 sequence is 13 residues long. Per the germline V gene, CDR1 is DFQATT and CDR2 is SNEGSKA (reference sequence). V was clipped by 3 bases and J by 7 bases; unmatched bases: 8. CDR3 nucleotides: TGCAGTGCTAGTAGGGACAGGCAGAGGGAGCAGTACTTC. Amino acids: CSASRDRQREQYF.

The gene calls are TRBV20-1 and TRBJ2-7, with a weak D call TRBD1 (5 bases). CDR3 size: 16 residues. Germline lookup yields CDR1 DFQATT and CDR2 SNEGSKA (reference sequence). Trimming cost V 0 bases and J 4 bases, with 19 bases left between them. The CDR3 DNA reads as TGCAGTGCTAGAGATGTTGGGCCAGGGTGGTCTTACGAGCAGTACTTC. Protein product: CSARDVGPGWSYEQYF.

CDR3 nucleotides: TGTGCCACCAGTGACCAACCCGGACAGGGCCGTAGGAGCACCGGGGAGCTGTTTTTT. It yields the protein CATSDQPGQGRRSTGELFF. This chain links TRBV24-1 with TRBJ2-2, with 8 bases lining up with TRBD1. With 4 bases clipped from V and 4 bases from J, the junction kept 16 bases outside the gene matches. Germline V gene sequence: CDR1 KGHDR, CDR2 SFDVKD. The CDR3 is 19 residues long.

J is TRBJ2-3 and V is TRBV5-1, with TRBD2 identical over 9 bases. CDR1 SGHRS and CDR2 YFSETQ come from the germline V gene. There are 15 residues in the CDR3. Trimming cost V 3 bases and J 2 bases; bases outside gene matches: 4. CDR3 DNA: TGCGCCAGCAGCTGGGGACTAGCAACCACAGATACGCAGTATTTT. Translation gives CASSWGLATTDTQYF.

This clonotype was recorded at least ten times. The V gene is TRBV20-1, the J gene TRBJ1-2; possibly TRBD1 for D (6 bases). CDR1 and CDR2 from the germline V gene are DFQATT and SNEGSKA (reference sequence). Between the trimmed V and J ends, which lost 1 base and 4 bases, there was a span of 16 bases. This CDR3 comprises 15 residues. The CDR3 coding sequence is TGCAGTGCTAGAGGCCGGGCGGGGGGCGCCTATGGCTACACCTTC. This codes for CSARGRAGGAYGYTF.

This sequence joins TRBV20-1 and TRBJ1-2; D possibly corresponds to TRBD1 (6 bases). Germline values: CDR1 DFQATT, CDR2 SNEGSKA (reference sequence). The CDR3 is 13 amino acids. V was cut by 5 bases and J by 3 bases, with 13 bases left in between. In nucleotides, the CDR3 is TGCAGTGCTGGATCAGGGGTAGACTATGGCTACACCTTC. Translated, it gives CSAGSGVDYGYTF.

The gene calls are TRBV5-1 and TRBJ1-2; a weak D match, TRBD1 (5 bases). V was clipped by 4 bases and J by 4 bases, with 8 bases between them. Germline loops: CDR1 SGHRS, CDR2 YFSETQ. CDR3 length: 12 residues. The CDR3 DNA is TGCGCCAGCAGCCCGACAGCCTATGGCTACACCTTC. Protein product: CASSPTAYGYTF.

This chain joins TRBV5-1 and TRBJ2-3; the D gene could be TRBD1 or TRBD2 (7 bases each). V was trimmed by 4 bases and J by 4 bases, leaving 16 bases between them. Per the germline V gene, CDR1 is SGHRS and CDR2 is YFSETQ. The CDR3 is 15 residues long. The chain's CDR3 is CASSRGGGAADTQYF. The CDR3 bases are TGCGCCAGCAGCCGGGGAGGGGGCGCGGCAGATACGCAGTATTTT.

This clonotype was detected ten times or more. The CDR3 loop is CASSVVSGRAPGELFF. The CDR3 DNA reads TGTGCCAGCAGCGTAGTTAGCGGGAGGGCCCCCGGGGAGCTGTTTTTT. The rearrangement links TRBV9 to TRBJ2-2, with TRBD2 matching 11 bases. Trimming took 0 bases from V and 6 from J; bases not matched to a gene: 4. Per germline, CDR1 SGDLS and CDR2 YYNGEE. CDR3 length: 16 amino acids.

This clonotype has a count of ten or more. The chain links TRBV2 to TRBJ2-5, with 8 bases fitting TRBD2. The CDR3 has 13 residues. Germline lookup yields CDR1 SNHLY and CDR2 FYNNEI. Trimming at V came to 8 bases and at J to 12 bases, leaving 14 bases not matched to a gene. CDR3 sequence (DNA): TGTGCCAGCGGGGGAAACGAAGCGGGGGTAAAGTACTTC. This encodes CASGGNEAGVKYF. Combining the CDR3 with reference TRBV2 and TRBJ2-5 gives the whole variable domain EPEVTQTPSHQVTQMGQEVILRCVPISNHLYFYWYRQILGQKVEFLVSFYNNEISEKSEIFDDQFSVERPDGSNFTLKIRSTKLEDSAMYFCASGGNEAGVKYFGPGTRLLVL.